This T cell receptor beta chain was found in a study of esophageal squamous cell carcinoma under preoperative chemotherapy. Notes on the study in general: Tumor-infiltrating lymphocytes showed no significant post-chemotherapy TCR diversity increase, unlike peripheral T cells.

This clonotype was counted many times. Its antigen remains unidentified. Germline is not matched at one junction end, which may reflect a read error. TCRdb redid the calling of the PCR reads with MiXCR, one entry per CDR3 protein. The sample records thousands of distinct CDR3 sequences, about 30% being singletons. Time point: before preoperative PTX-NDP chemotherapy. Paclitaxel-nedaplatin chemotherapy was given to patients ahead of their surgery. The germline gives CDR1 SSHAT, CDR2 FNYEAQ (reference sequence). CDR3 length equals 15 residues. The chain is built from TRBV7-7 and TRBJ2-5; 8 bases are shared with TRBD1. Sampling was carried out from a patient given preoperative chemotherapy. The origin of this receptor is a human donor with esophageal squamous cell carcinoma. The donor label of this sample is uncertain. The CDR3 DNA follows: TGTGCTAGCAGCCCAGACAGGGGAGGTTGGGAGACCCAGTACTTC. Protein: CASSPDRGGWETQYF. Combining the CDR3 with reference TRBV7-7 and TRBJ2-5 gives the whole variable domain GAGVSQSPRYKVTKRGQDVTLRCDPISSHATLYWYQQALGQGPEFLTYFNYEAQPDKSGLPSDRFSAERPEGSISTLTIQRTEQRDSAMYRCASSPDRGGWETQYFGPGTRLLVL.